This T cell receptor beta chain emerged from a study of cytomegalovirus exposure and HLA in healthy donors. About this clone: The antigen is undetermined.

Only in-frame clones appear in the TCRdb table, and some are missing; sequencing was by immunoSEQ multiplex PCR. The top ten clones hold 2.4% of a sample with tens of thousands of clones, approximately 96% of them seen once. Broader study findings: Subsequent analysis showed first-cohort TCR clusters tending to co-occur in 95 to 150 validation repertoires.

With 3 bases removed from V and 4 bases from J, the gap between germline ends came to 15 bases. This CDR3 has 15 amino acids. Germline V gene data show CDR1 as SEHNR and CDR2 as FQNEAQ (reference sequence). The chain links TRBV7-9 to TRBJ1-1, with D possibly matching TRBD1 (5 bases). The sequencing sample was made of PBMCs. The source is a man aged 18 to 29 in good health and CMV-seronegative. The chain's CDR3 is CASSFQGNSVTEAFF. In DNA, the CDR3 is TGTGCCAGCAGCTTTCAGGGTAACTCAGTCACTGAAGCTTTCTTT.